Listed here are 11 T cell receptor beta chains from one sample, sequenced in a study of blood T cell repertoires in COVID-19. TCRdb's copy holds only in-frame clones and misses some; the assay was immunoSEQ multiplex PCR. The table records under 200,000 clones, 75% to 90% of them present only once. Sequencing used peripheral blood. These TCRs come from a woman in her sixties with acute or convalescent COVID-19.

This chain uses TRBV19 with TRBJ2-5; 12 nucleotides agree with TRBD1. CDR3 length: 16 amino acids. The V segment lost 5 bases and the J segment 4 bases; nucleotides outside the gene matches: 8. Germline V gene sequence: CDR1 LNHDA, CDR2 SQIVND (reference sequence). The CDR3 protein is CASSPGDRGLTETQYF. The CDR3, as DNA: TGTGCCAGTAGTCCTGGGGACAGGGGGCTTACAGAGACCCAGTACTTC. The full variable domain, in which reference TRBV19 and TRBJ2-5 provide the parts outside the CDR3, is DGGITQSPKYLFRKEGQNVTLSCEQNLNHDAMYWYRQDPGQGLRLIYYSQIVNDFQKGDIAEGYSVSREKKESFPLTVTSAQKNPTAFYLCASSPGDRGLTETQYFGPGTRLLVL.

The rearrangement uses TRBV27 and TRBJ2-7, with D unclear. V lost 3 bases and J lost 2, with 8 bases in between. CDR3 length equals 13 residues. Germline assignment: CDR1 MNHEY and CDR2 SMNVEV (reference sequence). CDR3 bases: TGTGCCAGCAGTTTTAGTCCGACCTACGAGCAGTACTTC. Its protein is CASSFSPTYEQYF.

This chain connects TRBV27 to TRBJ2-5; a weak D match, TRBD1 (5 bases). This CDR3 comprises 13 residues. Germline CDR1 MNHEY, CDR2 SMNVEV (reference sequence). The V end lost 3 bases, the J end lost 5 bases, and 10 bases lay between the germline ends. CDR3 amino acids: CASSFQGRETQYF. The CDR3 DNA reads TGTGCCAGCAGTTTCCAGGGTAGGGAGACCCAGTACTTC.

CDR3 sequence reads: CASSLDVQGAAQHF. In DNA form, the CDR3 reads TGTGCCAGCAGCTTAGACGTTCAGGGTGCAGCCCAGCATTTT. The chain joins TRBV7-9 to TRBJ1-5; a possible D gene is TRBD1 (5 bases). There are 14 residues in the CDR3. Trimming left V 1 base short and J 11 bases short, with 15 bases between. Germline V gives CDR1 SEHNR, CDR2 FQNEAQ (reference sequence).

J is TRBJ2-2 and V is TRBV6-5; 8 bases fit TRBD1. V trimming: 8 bases; J trimming: 8 bases; junction bases outside the gene matches: 7. Germline loops: CDR1 MNHEY, CDR2 SVGAGI. The CDR3 runs to 13 residues. The CDR3 DNA sequence: TGTGCCAGCGGACAGGGAATAAGGGGGGAGCTGTTTTTT. Its protein is CASGQGIRGELFF.

The chain carries TRBV4-1 and TRBJ2-7, with unresolved D. The germline CDR1 and CDR2 sequences are MGHRA and YSYEKL. The germline V and J ends were trimmed by 0 bases and 1 base, with 7 bases remaining between them. The CDR3 length is 14 residues. CDR3 sequence (DNA): TGCGCCAGCAGCCAAGAACTCGATTCCTACGAGCAGTACTTC. Its protein product is CASSQELDSYEQYF.

J is TRBJ1-4 and V is TRBV3-1 (or the pseudogene TRBV3-2); 8 nucleotides align to TRBD1. Germline V gives CDR1 LGHDT, CDR2 YNNKEL (reference sequence). This CDR3 is built from 15 residues. Trimming cost V 7 bases and J 5 bases; bases outside gene matches: 9. Here the CDR3 DNA reads TGTGCCAGCAAATCCGGGACAGGCCTAAATGAAAAACTGTTTTTT. This codes for CASKSGTGLNEKLFF.

The chain links TRBV7-8 to TRBJ2-1; D gene uncertain. Germline CDR1 and CDR2: SGHVS and FQNEAQ. V lost 2 bases to trimming and J lost 6 bases, with 14 bases between them. There are 15 residues in the CDR3. Here the CDR3 reads CASSLMSLPSNEQFF. For the CDR3, the DNA is TGTGCCAGCAGCTTAATGAGCTTACCGTCCAATGAGCAGTTCTTC.

The gene calls are TRBV6-5 and TRBJ1-4; 8 bases agree with TRBD1. The junction had 5 bases not matched to a gene; V was cut back by 10 bases and J by 7 bases. Germline V gene data show CDR1 as MNHEY and CDR2 as SVGAGI. The CDR3 sequence is 12 residues long. The CDR3 reads CATRTGREKLFF. CDR3 DNA: TGTGCCACTAGGACAGGGCGTGAAAAACTGTTTTTT.

The chain links TRBV19 to TRBJ1-5, with 8 bases identical to TRBD1. Trimming removed 7 bases from V and 5 bases from J; junction bases left unmatched: 7. The germline gives CDR1 LNHDA, CDR2 SQIVND (reference sequence). The CDR3 is 14 amino acids. The CDR3 nucleotides read TGTGCCAGTACCCCGGACAGGGAGTATCAGCCCCAGCATTTT. As protein: CASTPDREYQPQHF.

V usage is TRBV19 and J usage is TRBJ1-1; D might be TRBD1 (5 bases). With 7 bases removed from V and 2 bases from J, the gap between germline ends came to 14 bases. Germline CDR1 is LNHDA and CDR2 is SQIVND (reference sequence). The CDR3 has 14 amino acids. The CDR3 nucleotides are TGTGCCAGTACCCTAGGGCGGACAAACACTGAAGCTTTCTTT. This codes for CASTLGRTNTEAFF.